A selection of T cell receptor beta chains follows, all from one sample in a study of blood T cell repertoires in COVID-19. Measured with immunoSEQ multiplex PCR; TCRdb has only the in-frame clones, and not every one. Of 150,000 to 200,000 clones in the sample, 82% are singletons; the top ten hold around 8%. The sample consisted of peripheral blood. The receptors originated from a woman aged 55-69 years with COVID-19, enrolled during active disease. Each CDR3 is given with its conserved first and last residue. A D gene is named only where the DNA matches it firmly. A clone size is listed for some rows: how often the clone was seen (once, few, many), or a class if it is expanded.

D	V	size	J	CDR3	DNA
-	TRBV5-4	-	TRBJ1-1	CASSLGGRGTEAFF	TGTGCCAGCAGCTTGGGGGGCAGGGGCACTGAAGCTTTCTTT
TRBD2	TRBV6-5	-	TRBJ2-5	CASTGLAGEETQYF	TGTGCCAGCACGGGACTAGCGGGAGAGGAGACCCAGTACTTC
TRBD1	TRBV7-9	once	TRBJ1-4	CASSSSGGFNEKLFF	TGTGCCAGCAGCTCCTCAGGGGGGTTTAATGAAAAACTGTTTTTT
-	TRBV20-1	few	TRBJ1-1	CSASRVAFF	TGCAGTGCTAGTCGCGTAGCTTTCTTT
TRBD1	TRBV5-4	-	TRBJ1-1	CASSPPGTGGTEAFF	TGTGCCAGCAGTCCGCCCGGGACAGGGGGCACTGAAGCTTTCTTT
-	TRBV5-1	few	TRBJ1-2	CASSEDRANYGYTF	TGCGCCAGCAGTGAGGACAGAGCTAACTATGGCTACACCTTC
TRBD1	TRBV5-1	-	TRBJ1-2	CASHLVSPSGQGRYTF	TGCGCCAGCCATCTTGTTTCCCCTTCGGGACAGGGTCGCTACACCTTC
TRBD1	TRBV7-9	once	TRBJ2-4	CASSLDRGRHIQYF	TGTGCCAGCAGCTTGGACAGGGGACGTCACATTCAGTACTTC
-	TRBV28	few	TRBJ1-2	CASRNSGGSYTF	TGTGCCAGCAGGAACTCGGGGGGGAGCTACACCTTC
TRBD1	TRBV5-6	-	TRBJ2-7	CASSARDRYEQYF	TGTGCCAGCAGCGCCCGGGACAGGTACGAGCAGTACTTC
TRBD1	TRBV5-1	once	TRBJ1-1	CASSLEGTVNTEAFF	TGCGCCAGCAGCTTGGAAGGGACAGTAAACACTGAAGCTTTCTTT
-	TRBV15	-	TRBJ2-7	CATSRRAVSYEQYF	TGTGCCACCAGCAGGAGGGCCGTTAGCTACGAGCAGTACTTC
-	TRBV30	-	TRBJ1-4	CAWSKTRSEEKLFF	TGTGCCTGGAGTAAGACACGGTCGGAAGAAAAACTGTTTTTT
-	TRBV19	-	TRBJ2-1	CASSISDRSHNEQFF	TGTGCCAGTAGTATTTCAGACAGGTCCCACAATGAGCAGTTCTTC
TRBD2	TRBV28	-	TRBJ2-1	CASRAPGLAGEQFF	TGTGCCAGCAGGGCACCGGGACTAGCGGGTGAGCAGTTCTTC
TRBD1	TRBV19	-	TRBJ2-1	CASSIIGDRGYNEQFF	TGTGCCAGTAGTATTATCGGGGACAGGGGCTACAATGAGCAGTTCTTC
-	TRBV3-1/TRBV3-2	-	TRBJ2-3	CASSQGGPTDTQYF	TGTGCCAGCAGTCAGGGGGGCCCCACAGATACGCAGTATTTT
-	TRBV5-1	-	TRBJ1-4	CASSLDRQGNEKLFF	TGCGCCAGCAGCTTGGATCGGCAGGGTAATGAAAAACTGTTTTTT
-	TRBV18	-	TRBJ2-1	CASSPANGYNEQFF	TGTGCCAGCTCACCGGCAAATGGTTACAATGAGCAGTTCTTC
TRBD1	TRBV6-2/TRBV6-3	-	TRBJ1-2	CASSYPGQGFGYTF	TGTGCCAGCAGTTACCCGGGACAGGGATTCGGCTACACCTTC
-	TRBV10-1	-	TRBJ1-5	CASSENSPGPQHF	TGCGCCAGCAGTGAGAACAGCCCAGGGCCCCAGCATTTT
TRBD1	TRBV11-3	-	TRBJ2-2	CASSFNRGNTGELFF	TGTGCCAGCAGCTTCAACAGGGGGAACACCGGGGAGCTGTTTTTT
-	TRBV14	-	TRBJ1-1	CASSHSGSTEAFF	TGTGCCAGCAGCCACTCAGGATCTACTGAAGCTTTCTTT
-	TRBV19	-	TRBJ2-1	CASSPRPAGIAANEQFF	TGTGCCAGTAGTCCCCGTCCCGCGGGTATCGCCGCCAATGAGCAGTTCTTC
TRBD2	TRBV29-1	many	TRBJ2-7	CSVESPSGGYEQYF	TGCAGCGTTGAATCTCCTAGCGGGGGATACGAGCAGTACTTC
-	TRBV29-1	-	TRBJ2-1	CSVVPGNEQFF	TGCAGCGTTGTACCGGGGAATGAGCAGTTCTTC
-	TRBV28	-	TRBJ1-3	CASSPPVGNTIYF	TGTGCCAGCAGTCCCCCAGTTGGAAACACCATATATTTT
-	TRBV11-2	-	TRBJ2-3	CASSLDLGEQYF	TGTGCCAGCAGCTTAGATCTGGGAGAACAGTATTTT
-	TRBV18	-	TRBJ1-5	CASSPPSGQPQHF	TGTGCCAGCTCACCACCATCGGGGCAGCCCCAGCATTTT
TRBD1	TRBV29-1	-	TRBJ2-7	CSVCVPGQGVEQYF	TGCAGCGTTTGTGTGCCGGGACAGGGCGTCGAGCAGTACTTC
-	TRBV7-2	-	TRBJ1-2	CASSLVSDPGGYGYTF	TGTGCCAGCAGCTTAGTAAGTGACCCGGGAGGCTATGGCTACACCTTC
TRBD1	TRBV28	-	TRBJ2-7	CASSLLGTGDHEQYF	TGTGCCAGCAGTTTATTAGGGACAGGGGACCACGAGCAGTACTTC
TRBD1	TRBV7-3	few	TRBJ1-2	CASSSTGGDGYTF	TGTGCCAGCAGCTCGACAGGGGGCGATGGCTACACCTTC
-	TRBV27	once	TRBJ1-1	CASSLSRGTEAFF	TGTGCCAGCAGTTTAAGTAGGGGGACTGAAGCTTTCTTT
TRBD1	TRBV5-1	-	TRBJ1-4	CASTRGQGPNEKLFF	TGCGCCAGCACCCGCGGACAGGGGCCTAATGAAAAACTGTTTTTT
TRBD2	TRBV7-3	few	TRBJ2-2	CASSVSGRADTGELFF	TGTGCCAGCAGCGTTAGCGGGAGGGCGGACACCGGGGAGCTGTTTTTT
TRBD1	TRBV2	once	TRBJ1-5	CASSRDRGNQPQHF	TGTGCCAGCAGCCGGGACAGGGGCAATCAGCCCCAGCATTTT
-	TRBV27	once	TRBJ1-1	CASSLSTGSEAFF	TGTGCCAGCAGTTTATCTACCGGGTCTGAAGCTTTCTTT
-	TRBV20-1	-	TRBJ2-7	CSARLTYEQYF	TGCAGTGCCAGACTAACCTACGAGCAGTACTTC
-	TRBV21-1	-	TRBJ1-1	CASSDPCRGRSLRYTEAFF	TGTGCCAGCAGCGACCCCTGTAGGGGGCGCTCTTTGAGGTACACTGAAGCTTTCTTT
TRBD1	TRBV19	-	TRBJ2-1	CASSTTGQGRMFF	TGTGCCAGTAGTACGACAGGACAGGGGAGGATGTTCTTC
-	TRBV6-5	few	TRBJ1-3	CASSYKGGNTIYF	TGTGCCAGCAGTTACAAGGGGGGAAACACCATATATTTT
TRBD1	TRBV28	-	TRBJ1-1	CASSPGQVVNTEAFF	TGTGCCAGCAGTCCGGGACAGGTGGTAAACACTGAAGCTTTCTTT
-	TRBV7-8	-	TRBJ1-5	CASSLNRVRSNQPQHF	TGTGCCAGCAGCTTAAACAGGGTGCGGAGCAATCAGCCCCAGCATTTT
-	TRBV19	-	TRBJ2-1	CASRGRSTDEQFF	TGTGCCAGTAGAGGTAGGTCCACAGATGAGCAGTTCTTC